A single sample is the source of the 5 T cell receptor beta chains below, sequenced in a study of T cells in Graves' hyperthyroidism and ophthalmopathy (dated by TCRdb to between 2019 and 2020). Libraries were made using multiplex PCR. Sequencing instrument: Illumina HiSeq 2000. The TCR beta CDR3 regions were amplified from RNA transcripts. The first round of RT-PCR for the TCR CDR3 was performed with the HTBI primer set and the Qiagen OneStep RT-PCR kit. TCRdb took the public reads, trimmed them with fastp at Q25, ran MiXCR for clone calling and kept in-frame beta chains. Every distinct CDR3 protein forms one entry, paired with its most common genes and DNA. The sample table holds tens of thousands of distinct CDR3 sequences, of which roughly 58% were seen once. The ten largest account for roughly 3.3% of the sample. The sequenced material came from blood. The source is a woman in her sixties with Graves' ophthalmopathy.

Only a few counts were recorded for this clonotype. The chain recombines TRBV7-2 with TRBJ1-6; 7 positions match TRBD1. The V segment lost 1 base and the J segment 9 bases; nucleotides outside the gene matches: 6. This CDR3 contains 15 residues. Germline CDR1 reads SGHTA; CDR2 reads FQGNSA. The CDR3 DNA reads TGTGCCAGCAGCTTAGAGAGGGGGCGACGTTCACCCCTCCACTTT. This gives the protein CASSLERGRRSPLHF.

With regard to this clonotype: The junction departs from germline at one end; a sequencing error may be responsible. This chain uses TRBV25-1 with TRBJ2-7; no firm D call. The length of the CDR3 is 11 residues. The germline V gene encodes CDR1 MGHDK and CDR2 SYGVNS. CDR3 region: CASSASYEQHF. CDR3 DNA: TGTGCCAGCAGTGCGTCCTACGAGCAGCACTTC.

The V gene is TRBV9, the J gene TRBJ2-7; TRBD1 might be the D (5 bases). The CDR3 contains 13 residues. Trimming cost V 5 bases and J 5 bases, with 14 bases left between them. From germline, CDR1 is SGDLS and CDR2 YYNGEE. The CDR3 sequence is CASSEGWGDEQYF. In nucleotides, the CDR3 is TGTGCCAGCAGTGAAGGGTGGGGCGACGAGCAGTACTTC.

The genes are TRBV19 and TRBJ1-2; 11 bases are shared with TRBD1. The CDR3 runs 15 residues. Germline-derived CDR1 and CDR2 are LNHDA and SQIVND (reference sequence). V lost 6 bases and J lost 6; bases outside the gene matches: 9. CDR3 loop: CASSSGTGGRNGYTF. As DNA, the CDR3 is TGTGCCAGTAGCTCCGGGACAGGGGGGAGAAATGGCTACACCTTC. Based on the CDR3 plus reference TRBV19 and TRBJ1-2, the full variable domain is DGGITQSPKYLFRKEGQNVTLSCEQNLNHDAMYWYRQDPGQGLRLIYYSQIVNDFQKGDIAEGYSVSREKKESFPLTVTSAQKNPTAFYLCASSSGTGGRNGYTFGSGTRLTVV.

The CDR3, as DNA: TGTGCTAGTGGGTCGACAGGGGAGCTGTTTTTT. Its translation: CASGSTGELFF. The rearrangement links TRBV12-5 to TRBJ2-2, with no clear D. The CDR3 is 11 amino acids. In germline, CDR1 is LGHNT, CDR2 FRNRAP. Trimming shortened V by 6 bases and J by 8 bases, and 7 bases separated the two germline ends. Variable domain in full (rest from reference TRBV12-5 and TRBJ2-2): DARVTQTPRHKVTEMGQEVTMRCQPILGHNTVFWYRQTMMQGLELLAYFRNRAPLDDSGMPKDRFSAEMPDATLATLKIQPSEPRDSAVYFCASGSTGELFFGEGSRLTVL.